This entry lists 14 T cell receptor delta chains sequenced from one sample in a study of γδ T cells in repeated Plasmodium falciparum infection (dated by TCRdb to about 2021). The library was produced with multiplex PCR. These reads were obtained on an Illumina MiSeq. Identical DNA sequences were merged into single rows after TCRdb reprocessed the public reads with CATT. The sample data list 50,000 to 55,000 delta-chain clones, and about 2% of these were observed just once. Clones ranked in the top ten supply 24% of the sample. For bulk TCR repertoire analysis, Vgamma9/Vdelta2+ and Vdelta2-negative gammadelta T cell populations were flow-sorted out of peripheral blood mononuclear cells. The sequenced sample consisted of gamma-delta T cells from blood. The receptors were gathered from a pool of human donors (malaria-infected and uninfected, not separated).

About this clone: The protein TCRdb lists belongs to a much larger clone and differs from this DNA's translation at residue 6, which points to a read error; the protein shown is made from the DNA. The chain couples TRDV2 to TRDJ1, with D perhaps matching TRDD2 (5 bases). The J gene was not available in TCRdb and was assigned here by matching the DNA to germline segments. V was trimmed by 0 bases and J by 0 bases, leaving 10 bases between them. This CDR3 region has 15 residues. The V gene's germline CDR1 is GEAIGNYY and CDR2 EKD. CDR3 sequence reads: CACDTGSSHTDKLIF. CDR3 sequence (DNA): TGTGCCTGTGACACCGGTTCCTCCCACACCGATAAACTCATCTTT.

This clone was observed a handful of times. The TCRdb protein, from a much larger clone, departs from this DNA's translation at residue 11, likely by read error; the protein shown derives from the DNA. The chain uses TRDV1 and TRDJ1; TRDD3 agrees at 12 bases. TCRdb offers no J gene call, so here the DNA was matched to germline to obtain one. The germline V gene encodes CDR1 TSWWSYY and CDR2 QGS. The CDR3 totals 24 residues. Unmatched junction bases numbered 24, after V lost 0 bases and J lost 1 base. The CDR3 DNA follows: TGTGCTCTTGGGGAACTGGGTAGGGCGCCCCCTCCTTACTGGGGGATACCCCGCACCGATAAACTCATCTTT. Amino acid sequence: CALGELGRAPPPYWGIPRTDKLIF.

Note on this clone: The mismatch at residue 4 between this DNA's translation and the TCRdb protein of a much larger clone likely reflects a read error; the protein shown is translated from the DNA. The J gene is TRDJ1, the V gene TRDV3; 7 bases are shared with TRDD3. Since TCRdb gives no J gene, matching the DNA to germline was used here to assign it. The CDR3 is 17 amino acids. The trim removed 4 bases at V and 0 bases at J, leaving 17 bases unmatched. From germline, CDR1 is TVYSNPD and CDR2 GDNSRS (reference sequence). CDR3 coding DNA: TGTGCCTCCGTCTACGAAGGGTTTCTGGGGGACACCGATAAACTCATCTTT. Protein product: CASVYEGFLGDTDKLIF.

This clone came up many times. The chain has TRDV1 and TRDJ1; the match to TRDD3 covers 8 bases. Germline loops: CDR1 TSWWSYY, CDR2 QGS. This CDR3 spans 19 amino acids. V lost 4 bases, J lost 5 bases, and 21 bases stayed unmatched. The CDR3 bases are TGTGCTCTTGGGGCGGCCCGACAGTACTGGGGGCAGACCGCTGATAAACTCATCTTT. Translated, it gives CALGAARQYWGQTADKLIF.

Many counts were recorded for this clone. This DNA translates differently at residue 17 from the TCRdb protein, which is that of a much larger clone; a read error is likely, and the protein shown is the DNA's own translation. V gene assignment gives TRAV38-2/DV8, but the J gene was left uncalled; TRDD3 is the table's D call, not checked against the DNA. The CDR3 extends over 19 amino acids. Germline CDR1 is TSESDYY and CDR2 is QEAYKQQN. The CDR3: CAYRSQTWGLLPYTDKFIF. Here the CDR3 DNA reads TGTGCTTATAGGAGCCAAACCTGGGGACTGCTACCGTACACCGATAAATTCATCTTT.

On this clone: The protein recorded in TCRdb matches a much larger clone and deviates from this DNA's translation at residue 7, suggesting a read error; the protein here is obtained by translating the DNA. The gene calls are TRDV3 and TRDJ1; 13 bases agree with TRDD3. Germline CDR1 and CDR2: TVYSNPD and GDNSRS (reference sequence). The CDR3 runs to 21 residues. Trimming took 5 bases from V and 5 from J; bases not matched to a gene: 29. In DNA, the CDR3 is TGTGCCACCTACCTTCCTCCTCTCTACTGGGGGATACGCGGTTTTTTTGATAAACTCATCTTT. This translates into CATYLPPLYWGIRGFFDKLIF.

This clone has a handful of counts. TCRdb's entry gives the protein of a much larger clone, which mismatches this DNA's translation at residue 8, likely from a read error; the protein reported here is translated from the DNA. The CDR3 DNA sequence: TGTGCCTGTGACACACTTTTGAGAGGAAGCGATAAACTCATCTTT. Residues: CACDTLLRGSDKLIF. J is TRDJ1 and V is TRDV2, with no clear D. Here the J gene came from matching the DNA to germline, since TCRdb omits it. In germline, CDR1 is GEAIGNYY, CDR2 EKD. CDR3 length: 15 amino acids. V lost 1 base to trimming and J lost 4 bases, with 15 bases between them.

The chain has TRDV1 and TRDJ3; 13 nucleotides line up with TRDD3. The J gene comes from matching the DNA to germline here; TCRdb lacks it. V lost 5 bases, J lost 0 bases, and 19 bases stayed unmatched. Germline lookup yields CDR1 TSWWSYY and CDR2 QGS. There are 24 residues in the CDR3. Here the CDR3 DNA reads TGTGCTCTTGGGACCCGATTCCCGTACTGGGGGATACGGACAAGCTCCTGGGACACCCGACAGATGTTTTTC. Translating it yields CALGTRFPYWGIRTSSWDTRQMFF.

This clone was counted between two and nine times. TCRdb's protein, taken from a much larger clone, differs from this DNA's translation at residue 16, likely owing to a read error; the protein displayed comes from the DNA. This chain uses TRDV1 with TRDJ1; TRDD3 agrees at 13 bases. TCRdb lists no J gene, so it was determined here by aligning the DNA to germline. The V gene's germline CDR1 is TSWWSYY and CDR2 QGS. The CDR3 runs to 24 residues. Trimming cost V 6 bases and J 0 bases; bases outside gene matches: 28. The CDR3 spells CALGGTGGGVLGDTVLDYTDKLIF. The DNA of the CDR3 is TGTGCTCTTGGCGGGACTGGAGGTGGGGTACTGGGGGATACGGTTCTTGATTACACCGATAAACTCATCTTT.

Notes on this clone: The TCRdb record carries a much larger clone's protein, which differs from this DNA's translation at residue 15; a read error is the likely cause, and the protein listed here is the DNA translation. CDR3 in amino acids: CACEGGIRCSWDTRRMFF. In nucleotides, the CDR3 is TGTGCCTGTGAAGGGGGGATACGCTGCTCCTGGGACACCCGACGGATGTTTTTC. This chain uses TRDV2 with TRDJ3; TRDD3 matches 10 bases. The J gene was missing in TCRdb and was found by matching the end of the DNA to germline. The length of the CDR3 is 18 residues. The germline V gene encodes CDR1 GEAIGNYY and CDR2 EKD.

Details on this clone: TCRdb lists the protein of a much larger clone for this DNA, which differs at residue 16, so this is likely a read error; the protein given here is translated from the DNA itself. No call exists for the J gene, whereas the V gene is TRDV3. The CDR3 consists of 17 residues. Germline CDR1 is TVYSNPD and CDR2 is GDNSRS (reference sequence). The CDR3 is CAFNLPRSAAYTDKLTF. CDR3 nucleotides: TGTGCCTTTAACCTCCCCCGATCTGCAGCGTACACCGATAAACTCACCTTT.

This clone has more than one count but fewer than ten. For this DNA, TCRdb reports the protein of a much larger clone, which diverges at residue 12, most likely from a read error; the protein presented here is translated directly from the DNA. The V and J genes are TRDV1 and TRDJ1; tentative D call: TRDD3 (6 bases). The J gene, left out of TCRdb, was set here by checking the DNA against germline. Looked up from germline, CDR1 is TSWWSYY and CDR2 is QGS. The ends were cut back, 2 bases at V and 0 bases at J, with 34 bases in the middle. This CDR3 is built from 23 residues. The CDR3 protein is CALGEKHHPYLIGDPYHTDKLIF. The CDR3 nucleotides are TGTGCTCTTGGGGAAAAACACCACCCCTACTTAATTGGGGATCCATACCACACCGATAAACTCATCTTT.

This clone was observed a handful of times. This DNA translates differently at residue 14 from the TCRdb protein, which is that of a much larger clone; a read error is likely, and the protein shown is the DNA's own translation. The chain's CDR3 is CACDKTGGSWDTRHMFF. The CDR3 nucleotides are TGTGCCTGTGACAAAACTGGGGGCTCCTGGGACACCCGACATATGTTTTTC. The V gene corresponds to TRDV2; no J gene was called; the D call TRDD3 from the table was never checked on the DNA. The germline V gene encodes CDR1 GEAIGNYY and CDR2 EKD. CDR3 length equals 17 residues.

With respect to this clone: With only one base between it and a far larger clone, this is likely a read error. The same CDR3 is also encoded by other DNA sequences in this sample. The V gene call reads TRDV2; no J gene was called; the table's D call TRDD3 went unverified against the DNA. Germline CDR1 and CDR2: GEAIGNYY and EKD. The CDR3 totals 18 residues. The CDR3 reads CACDTITLGIRYTDKLIF. CDR3 coding DNA: TGTGCCTGTGACACAATTACACTGGGGATACGGTACACCGATAAACTCATCTTC.